This is a list of T cell receptor beta chains from one sample in a study of blood T cell repertoires in COVID-19. Produced via immunoSEQ multiplex PCR; TCRdb's table is partial and in-frame only. This table holds approximately 190,000 clones, 70% to 90% found once. What was sequenced was peripheral blood. The receptors were sampled from a man aged 55 to 70 with active or convalescent COVID-19. CDR3s include the opening cysteine and the closing phenylalanine or tryptophan. The order of the fields is CDR3 protein, clone size, V gene, J gene. Size values are once, few and many counts, or a class for expanded clones, and some rows have none.

CDR3aa: CASSPGQGINQPQHF
abundance: .
v_gene: TRBV5-1
j_gene: TRBJ1-5

CDR3aa: CASSLGQGADTQYF
abundance: .
v_gene: TRBV5-1
j_gene: TRBJ2-3

CDR3aa: CSVAGTPGNTIYF
abundance: .
v_gene: TRBV29-1
j_gene: TRBJ1-3

CDR3aa: CASSRGTVQETQYF
abundance: .
v_gene: TRBV5-1
j_gene: TRBJ2-5

CDR3aa: CASSDSGTSGTDTQYF
abundance: .
v_gene: TRBV6-4
j_gene: TRBJ2-3

CDR3aa: CASSLRWTGGSGANVLTF
abundance: .
v_gene: TRBV5-6
j_gene: TRBJ2-6

CDR3aa: CASSGPGEYEQYF
abundance: .
v_gene: TRBV5-5
j_gene: TRBJ2-7

CDR3aa: CASSLELNTGELFF
abundance: few
v_gene: TRBV7-9
j_gene: TRBJ2-2

CDR3aa: CASSPIAGDPSYGYTF
abundance: .
v_gene: TRBV4-2
j_gene: TRBJ1-2

CDR3aa: CASSTGYPTDTQYF
abundance: .
v_gene: TRBV5-4
j_gene: TRBJ2-3

CDR3aa: CASSVLQNTGELFF
abundance: .
v_gene: TRBV6-2/TRBV6-3
j_gene: TRBJ2-2

CDR3aa: CASAQGQGRAFF
abundance: once
v_gene: TRBV3-1/TRBV3-2
j_gene: TRBJ1-1

CDR3aa: CASSGSGGAGTQYF
abundance: .
v_gene: TRBV9
j_gene: TRBJ2-3

CDR3aa: CASSLELAGIKDTQYF
abundance: .
v_gene: TRBV5-1
j_gene: TRBJ2-3

CDR3aa: CASSPTGSPTYEQYF
abundance: .
v_gene: TRBV6-5
j_gene: TRBJ2-7

CDR3aa: CASSPLGTSGGRLGGAEQFF
abundance: .
v_gene: TRBV14
j_gene: TRBJ2-1

CDR3aa: CASSFERQGSSPLHF
abundance: .
v_gene: TRBV5-1
j_gene: TRBJ1-6

CDR3aa: CASSPRDRNTGELFF
abundance: .
v_gene: TRBV3-1/TRBV3-2
j_gene: TRBJ2-2

CDR3aa: CASRNRGGYGYTF
abundance: .
v_gene: TRBV3-1/TRBV3-2
j_gene: TRBJ1-2

CDR3aa: CASSLGGREQYF
abundance: .
v_gene: TRBV11-2
j_gene: TRBJ2-7

CDR3aa: CASSYSRLADSYEQYF
abundance: .
v_gene: TRBV27
j_gene: TRBJ2-7

CDR3aa: CASGLAINPSSYNEQFF
abundance: .
v_gene: TRBV12-5
j_gene: TRBJ2-1

CDR3aa: CAIRGTDRNFLNTEAFF
abundance: .
v_gene: TRBV10-3
j_gene: TRBJ1-1

CDR3aa: CASSKRNRGINTEAFF
abundance: .
v_gene: TRBV21-1
j_gene: TRBJ1-1

CDR3aa: CATSGAGRDQPQHF
abundance: .
v_gene: TRBV24-1
j_gene: TRBJ1-5

CDR3aa: CASSYADGNQPQHF
abundance: .
v_gene: TRBV6-5
j_gene: TRBJ1-5

CDR3aa: CASSLDPSSYNSPLHF
abundance: .
v_gene: TRBV7-9
j_gene: TRBJ1-6